Listed below are T cell receptor beta chains from one sample, sequenced in a study of early stage breast cancer tumors. Measured with immunoSEQ multiplex PCR; TCRdb has only the in-frame clones, and not every one. The data show about 31,000 clones, roughly four fifths seen once. The sample taken for sequencing was breast tumor tissue. The source is a person aged 30 to 39 with breast cancer. The CDR3 runs from the conserved cysteine through the conserved F or W. Fields, in order: D gene, clone size, V gene, J gene, CDR3 DNA, CDR3 protein. A D gene is named only where the DNA matches it firmly. Only some rows state a clone size, as once, few, many or a class for expanded clones.

>.|medium-sized|TRBV19|TRBJ2-2
TGTGCCAGTAGTCCCACGGGCTGGGAGCTGTTTTTT
CASSPTGWELFF
>.|.|TRBV30|TRBJ1-3
TGTGCCTGGAGCCAGACAGGCCGCTCTGGAAACACCATATATTTT
CAWSQTGRSGNTIYF
>.|.|TRBV7-8|TRBJ1-5
TGTGCCAGCAGCTTTGGAGGCAATCAGCCCCAGCATTTT
CASSFGGNQPQHF
>.|few|TRBV7-3|TRBJ2-2
TGTGCCAGCAGCAGAGGAATAGCTAGGGAGTATCCCGGGGAGCTGTTTTTT
CASSRGIAREYPGELFF
>.|once|TRBV7-2|TRBJ2-7
TGTGCCAGCAGCTTATGGGGTACAGGGAGCTCCTACGAGCAGTACTTC
CASSLWGTGSSYEQYF
>.|.|TRBV19|TRBJ2-3
TGTGCCAGTACCAACACAGATACGCAGTATTTT
CASTNTDTQYF
>.|.|TRBV7-6|TRBJ1-2
TGTGCCAGCAGCCCCGCCCCGGGACCTTATGGCTACACCTTC
CASSPAPGPYGYTF
>.|.|TRBV9|TRBJ2-1
TGTGCCAGCAGCGTGTCCTACAATGAGCAGTTCTTC
CASSVSYNEQFF
>TRBD1|.|TRBV6-4|TRBJ2-1
TGTGCCAGCAGTGTGGACAGGGTAAATGAGCAGTTCTTC
CASSVDRVNEQFF
>.|.|TRBV6-6|TRBJ1-5
TGTGCCAGCAGTTACTCGGGCGGGGATAGCAATCAGCCCCAGCATTTT
CASSYSGGDSNQPQHF
>TRBD1|.|TRBV19|TRBJ1-4
TGTGCCAGTAGTGACAGGGCCACTAATGAAAAACTGTTTTTT
CASSDRATNEKLFF
>TRBD2|.|TRBV5-6|TRBJ2-7
TGTGCCAGCAGCCCCCCTAGCGGGAGAATCGAGCAGTACTTC
CASSPPSGRIEQYF
>.|.|TRBV5-1|TRBJ2-3
TGCGCCAGCAGCTTAGAACAGGGTCCCCACACAGATACGCAGTATTTT
CASSLEQGPHTDTQYF
>.|.|TRBV30|TRBJ2-3
TGTGCCTGGAGCCGGGCGGGCACAGATACGCAGTATTTT
CAWSRAGTDTQYF
>TRBD2|.|TRBV29-1|TRBJ2-1
TGCAGCGTTGAAGGTCTAGCGGGAGGAACCAAAAGCTCCTACAATGAGCAGTTCTTC
CSVEGLAGGTKSSYNEQFF
>TRBD1|.|TRBV6-5|TRBJ2-1
TGTGCCAGCAGTTACTCGTGGACAGGGGGCAATGAGCAGTTCTTC
CASSYSWTGGNEQFF
>.|.|TRBV7-9|TRBJ1-2
TGTGCCAGCAGCTTATCGGGCTATGGCTACACCTTC
CASSLSGYGYTF
>TRBD1|.|TRBV5-6|TRBJ1-1
TGTGCCAGCAGCCACCCTTACGCAGGGGGCACTGAAGCTTTCTTT
CASSHPYAGGTEAFF
>.|.|TRBV20-1|TRBJ1-2
TGCAGTGCTAGAGATCTCATTGGCTACACCTTC
CSARDLIGYTF
>TRBD2|.|TRBV23-1|TRBJ2-2
TGCGCCAGCAGTTCAATCCCAGCGGGAGGGCCGGGCGGGGAGCTGTTTTTT
CASSSIPAGGPGGELFF
>.|.|TRBV5-1|TRBJ2-7
TGCGCCAGCAGCTTGGACAGTCTTCTTGACTACGAGCAGTACTTC
CASSLDSLLDYEQYF
>TRBD1|few|TRBV11-1|TRBJ1-2
TGTGCCAGCAGCTTCGCCGGGACAGGGTACTACACCTTC
CASSFAGTGYYTF
>TRBD1|.|TRBV14|TRBJ1-2
TGTGCCAGCAGCCCCGACAGGGGGCAAACTGGCTACACCTTC
CASSPDRGQTGYTF
>.|.|TRBV27|TRBJ2-7
TGTGCCAGCAGTGTTATGCCCCCGGGGTCCTACGAGCAGTACTTC
CASSVMPPGSYEQYF
>TRBD2|.|TRBV4-3|TRBJ2-1
TGCGCCAGCAGCCAAGATGAGGCTAGCGGGGGTTTTTGGCAGTTCTTC
CASSQDEASGGFWQFF
>.|.|TRBV19|TRBJ2-3
TGTGCCAGTGAACGGGACGGGAGTAAGGGTACGCAGTATTTT
CASERDGSKGTQYF
>TRBD2|.|TRBV7-6|TRBJ2-5
TGTGCCAGCAGCTTGGGGACTAGTCTTCAAGAGACCCAGTACTTC
CASSLGTSLQETQYF
>TRBD2|.|TRBV6-4|TRBJ2-4
TGTGCCAGCAGCGAGCTAGCGGGAGATTTAAACATTCAGTACTTC
CASSELAGDLNIQYF
>.|.|TRBV6-5|TRBJ2-2
TGTGCCAGCAGTTGGGCGGGATCGAACACCGGGGAGCTGTTTTTT
CASSWAGSNTGELFF
>.|.|TRBV7-2|TRBJ2-7
TGTGCCAGCAGCCAAGGAGGGGCACTAGCCGAGCAGTACTTC
CASSQGGALAEQYF
>TRBD1|.|TRBV5-4|TRBJ1-2
TGTGCCAGCAGCTCCGGGACAGCACTCTATGGCTACACCTTC
CASSSGTALYGYTF